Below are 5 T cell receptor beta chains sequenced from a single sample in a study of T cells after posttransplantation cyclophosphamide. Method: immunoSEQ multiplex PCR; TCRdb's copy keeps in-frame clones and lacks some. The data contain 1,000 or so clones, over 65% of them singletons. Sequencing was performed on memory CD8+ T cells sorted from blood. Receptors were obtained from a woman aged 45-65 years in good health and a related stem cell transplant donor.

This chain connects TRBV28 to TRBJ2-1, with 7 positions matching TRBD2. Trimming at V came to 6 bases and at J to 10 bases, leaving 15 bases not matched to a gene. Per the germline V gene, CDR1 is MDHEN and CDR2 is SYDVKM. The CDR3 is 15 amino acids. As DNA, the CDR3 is TGTGCCAGCAGGGAAGTCCTAGCGGCCATGGGAGAGCAGTTCTTC. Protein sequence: CASREVLAAMGEQFF.

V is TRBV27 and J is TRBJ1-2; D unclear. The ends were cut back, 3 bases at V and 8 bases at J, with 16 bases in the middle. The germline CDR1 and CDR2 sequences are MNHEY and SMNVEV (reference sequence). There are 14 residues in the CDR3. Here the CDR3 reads CASSFSRRGQGYTF. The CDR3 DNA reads TGTGCCAGCAGTTTCTCCCGGCGAGGGCAGGGCTACACCTTC.

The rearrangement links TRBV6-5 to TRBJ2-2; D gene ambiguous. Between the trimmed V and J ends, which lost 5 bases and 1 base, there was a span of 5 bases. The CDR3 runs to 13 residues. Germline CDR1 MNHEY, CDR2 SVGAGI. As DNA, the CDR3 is TGTGCCAGCAGTATCGTGAACACCGGGGAGCTGTTTTTT. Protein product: CASSIVNTGELFF.

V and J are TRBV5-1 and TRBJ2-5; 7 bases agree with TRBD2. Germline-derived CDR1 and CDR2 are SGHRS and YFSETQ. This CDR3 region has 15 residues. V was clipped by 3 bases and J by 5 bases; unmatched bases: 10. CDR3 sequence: CASSSTGRGGETQYF. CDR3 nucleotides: TGCGCCAGCAGCTCCACCGGGCGGGGAGGGGAGACCCAGTACTTC.

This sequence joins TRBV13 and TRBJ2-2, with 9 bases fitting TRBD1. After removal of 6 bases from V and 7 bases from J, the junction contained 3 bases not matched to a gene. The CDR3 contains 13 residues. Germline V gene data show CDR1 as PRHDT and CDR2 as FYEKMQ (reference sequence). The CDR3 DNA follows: TGTGCCAGCAGGCGGACAGGGGACGGGGAGCTGTTTTTT. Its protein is CASRRTGDGELFF.